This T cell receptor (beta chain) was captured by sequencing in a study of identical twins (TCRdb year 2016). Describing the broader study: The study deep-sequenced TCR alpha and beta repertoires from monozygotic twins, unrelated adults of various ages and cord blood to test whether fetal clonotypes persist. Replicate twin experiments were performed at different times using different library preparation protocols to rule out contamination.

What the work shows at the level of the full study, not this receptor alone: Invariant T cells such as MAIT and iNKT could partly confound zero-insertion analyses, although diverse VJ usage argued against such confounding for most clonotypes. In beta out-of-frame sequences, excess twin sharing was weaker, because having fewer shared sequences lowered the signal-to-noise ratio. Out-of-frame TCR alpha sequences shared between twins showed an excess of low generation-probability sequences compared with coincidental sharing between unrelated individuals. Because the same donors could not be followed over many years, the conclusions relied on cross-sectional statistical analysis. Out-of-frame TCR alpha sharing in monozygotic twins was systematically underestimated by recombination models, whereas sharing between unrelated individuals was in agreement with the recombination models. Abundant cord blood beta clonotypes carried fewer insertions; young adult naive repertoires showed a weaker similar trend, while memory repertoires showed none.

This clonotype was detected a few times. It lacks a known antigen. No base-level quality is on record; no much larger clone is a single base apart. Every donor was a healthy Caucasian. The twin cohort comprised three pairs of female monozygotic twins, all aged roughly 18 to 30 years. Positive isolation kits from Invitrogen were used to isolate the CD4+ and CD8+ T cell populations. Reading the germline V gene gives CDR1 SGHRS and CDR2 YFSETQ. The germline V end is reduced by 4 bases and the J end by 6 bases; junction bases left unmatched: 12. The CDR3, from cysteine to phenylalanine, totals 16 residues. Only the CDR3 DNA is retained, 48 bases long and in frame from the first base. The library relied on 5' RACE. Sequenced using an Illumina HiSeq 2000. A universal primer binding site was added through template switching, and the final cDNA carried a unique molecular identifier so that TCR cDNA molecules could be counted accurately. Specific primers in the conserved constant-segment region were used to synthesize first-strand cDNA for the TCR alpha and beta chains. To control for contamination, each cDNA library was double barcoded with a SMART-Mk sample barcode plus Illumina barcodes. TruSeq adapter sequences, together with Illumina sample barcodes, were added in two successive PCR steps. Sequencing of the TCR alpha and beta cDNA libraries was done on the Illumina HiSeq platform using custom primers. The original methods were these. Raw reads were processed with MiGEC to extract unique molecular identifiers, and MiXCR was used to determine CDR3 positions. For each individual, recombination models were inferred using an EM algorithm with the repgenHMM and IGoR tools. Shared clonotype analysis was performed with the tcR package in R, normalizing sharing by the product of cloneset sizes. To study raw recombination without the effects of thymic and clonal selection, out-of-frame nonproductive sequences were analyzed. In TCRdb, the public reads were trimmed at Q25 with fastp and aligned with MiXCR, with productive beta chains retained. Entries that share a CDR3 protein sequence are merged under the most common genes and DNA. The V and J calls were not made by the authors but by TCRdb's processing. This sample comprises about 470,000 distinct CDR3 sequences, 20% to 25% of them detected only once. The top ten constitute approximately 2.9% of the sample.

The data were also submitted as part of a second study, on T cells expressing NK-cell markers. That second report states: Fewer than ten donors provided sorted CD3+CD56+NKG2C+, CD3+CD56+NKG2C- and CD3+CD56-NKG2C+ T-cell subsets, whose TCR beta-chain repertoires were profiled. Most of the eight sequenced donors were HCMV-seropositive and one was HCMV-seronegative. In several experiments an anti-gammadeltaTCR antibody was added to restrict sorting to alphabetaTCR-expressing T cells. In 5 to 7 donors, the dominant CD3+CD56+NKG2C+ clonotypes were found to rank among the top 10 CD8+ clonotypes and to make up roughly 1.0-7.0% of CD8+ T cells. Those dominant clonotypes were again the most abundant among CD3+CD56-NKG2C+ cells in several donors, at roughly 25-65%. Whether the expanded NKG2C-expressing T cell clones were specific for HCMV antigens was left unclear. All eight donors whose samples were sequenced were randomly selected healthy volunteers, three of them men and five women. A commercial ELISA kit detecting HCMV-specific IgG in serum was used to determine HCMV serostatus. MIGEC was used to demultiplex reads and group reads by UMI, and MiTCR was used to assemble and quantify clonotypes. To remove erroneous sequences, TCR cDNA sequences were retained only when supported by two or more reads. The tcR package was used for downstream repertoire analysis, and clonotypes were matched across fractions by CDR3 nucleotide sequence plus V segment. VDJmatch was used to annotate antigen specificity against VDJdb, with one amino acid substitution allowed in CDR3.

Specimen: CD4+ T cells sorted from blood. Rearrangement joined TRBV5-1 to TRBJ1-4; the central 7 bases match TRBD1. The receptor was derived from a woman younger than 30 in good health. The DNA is TGCGCCAGCAGCCGACAGGGACAACAACGGTATGAAAAACTGTTTTTT. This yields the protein CASSRQGQQRYEKLFF.